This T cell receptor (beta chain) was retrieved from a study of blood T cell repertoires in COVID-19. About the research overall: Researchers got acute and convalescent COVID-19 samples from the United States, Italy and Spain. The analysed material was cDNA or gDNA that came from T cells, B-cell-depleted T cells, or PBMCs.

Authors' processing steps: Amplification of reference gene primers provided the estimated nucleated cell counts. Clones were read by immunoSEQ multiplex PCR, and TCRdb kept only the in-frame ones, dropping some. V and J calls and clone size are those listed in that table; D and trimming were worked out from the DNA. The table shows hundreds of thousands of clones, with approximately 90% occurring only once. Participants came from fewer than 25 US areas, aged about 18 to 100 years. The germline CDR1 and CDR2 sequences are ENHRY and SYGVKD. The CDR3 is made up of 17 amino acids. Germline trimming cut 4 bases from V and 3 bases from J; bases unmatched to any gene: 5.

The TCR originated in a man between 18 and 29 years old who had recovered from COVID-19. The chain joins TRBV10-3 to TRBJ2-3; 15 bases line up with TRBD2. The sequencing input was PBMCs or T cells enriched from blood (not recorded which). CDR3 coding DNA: TGTGCCATCAGTGGAGGACTAGCGGGAGGGAGGACAGATACGCAGTATTTT. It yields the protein CAISGGLAGGRTDTQYF.